This TCR beta chain was observed in a study of long-term antiretroviral therapy in people with HIV. Comments on this clone: Antigen specificity is unknown.

General observations from the study: Whereas controls had wider CDR3 length ranges, HIV repertoires had narrower ones.

Germline assignment: CDR1 LGHNA and CDR2 YSLEER. The V and J ends lost 0 bases and 5 bases respectively, with 13 bases between them. The CDR3 runs to 15 residues. Treatment of all HIV participants took place in the United States. This was the immunoSEQ v3.0 assay at survey level. Data came from immunoSEQ multiplex PCR; TCRdb stores just in-frame clones and leaves some out. The data contain tens of thousands of clones, about 80% of them singletons. The material was unsorted PBMCs, obtained 0.7 years before starting antiretroviral therapy. The sequence was collected from a young man with HIV. The chain is built from TRBV4-3 and TRBJ1-2; possibly TRBD1 for D (6 bases). In DNA, the CDR3 is TGCGCCAGCAGCCAAGATACAGGGCCCATGTATGGCTACACCTTC. Its protein product is CASSQDTGPMYGYTF.